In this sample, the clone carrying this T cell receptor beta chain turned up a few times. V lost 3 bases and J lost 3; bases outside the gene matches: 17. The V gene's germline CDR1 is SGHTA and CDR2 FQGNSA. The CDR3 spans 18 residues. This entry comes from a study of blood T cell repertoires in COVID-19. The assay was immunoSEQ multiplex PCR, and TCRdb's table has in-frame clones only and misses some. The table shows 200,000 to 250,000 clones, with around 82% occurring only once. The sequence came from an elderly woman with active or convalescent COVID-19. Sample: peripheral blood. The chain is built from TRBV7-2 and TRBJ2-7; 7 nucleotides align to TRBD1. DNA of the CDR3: TGTGCCAGCAGCTTGCTTTCCGGGACAGTCGACCCCTTCTACGAGCAGTACTTC. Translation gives CASSLLSGTVDPFYEQYF.